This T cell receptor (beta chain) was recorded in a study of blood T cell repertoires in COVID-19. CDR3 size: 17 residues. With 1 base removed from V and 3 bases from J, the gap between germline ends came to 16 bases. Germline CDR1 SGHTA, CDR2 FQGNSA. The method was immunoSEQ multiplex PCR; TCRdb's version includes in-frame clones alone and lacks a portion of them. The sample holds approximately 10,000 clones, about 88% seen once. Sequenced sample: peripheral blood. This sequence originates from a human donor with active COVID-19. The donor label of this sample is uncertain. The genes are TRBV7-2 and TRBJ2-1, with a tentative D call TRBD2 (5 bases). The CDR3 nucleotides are TGTGCCAGCAGCTTAGTACAGTGGGGTAGCGACTACAATGAGCAGTTCTTC. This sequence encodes CASSLVQWGSDYNEQFF.